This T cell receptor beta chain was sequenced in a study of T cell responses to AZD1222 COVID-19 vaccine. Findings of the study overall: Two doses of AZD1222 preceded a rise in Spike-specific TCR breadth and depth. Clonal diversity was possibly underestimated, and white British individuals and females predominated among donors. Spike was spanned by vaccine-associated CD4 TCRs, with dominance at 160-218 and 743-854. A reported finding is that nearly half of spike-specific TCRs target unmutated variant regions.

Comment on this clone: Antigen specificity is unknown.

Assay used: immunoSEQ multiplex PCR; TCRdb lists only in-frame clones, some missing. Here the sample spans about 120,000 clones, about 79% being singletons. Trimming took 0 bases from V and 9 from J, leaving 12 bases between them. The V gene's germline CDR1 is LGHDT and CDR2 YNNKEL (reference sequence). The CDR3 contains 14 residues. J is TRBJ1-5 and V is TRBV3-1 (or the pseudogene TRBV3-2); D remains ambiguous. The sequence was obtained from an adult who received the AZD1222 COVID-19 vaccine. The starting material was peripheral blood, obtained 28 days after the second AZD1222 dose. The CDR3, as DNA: TGTGCCAGCAGCCAAGAAGTTGGGGATTTGCCCCAGCATTTT. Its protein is CASSQEVGDLPQHF.